This T cell receptor beta chain came from a study of T cell responses to AZD1222 COVID-19 vaccine. The J segment lost 4 bases and the V segment lost 7 bases, leaving 12 bases of the junction unmatched. Germline V gene sequence: CDR1 SGDLS, CDR2 YYNGEE. The CDR3 is made up of 15 amino acids. Produced via immunoSEQ multiplex PCR; TCRdb's table is partial and in-frame only. Of some 96,000 clones detected, almost 90% appear once; the ten largest clones hold more than 15%. This TCR was recovered from an adult who received the AZD1222 COVID-19 vaccine. The specimen was peripheral blood, collected 28 days after the second AZD1222 dose. V and J are TRBV9 and TRBJ2-7; 9 nucleotides match TRBD2. The CDR3 DNA sequence: TGTGCCAGCCCAGAGACAGAAGCGGGAGGATACGAGCAGTACTTC. Amino acid sequence: CASPETEAGGYEQYF. Combining the CDR3 with reference TRBV9 and TRBJ2-7 gives the whole variable domain DSGVTQTPKHLITATGQRVTLRCSPRSGDLSVYWYQQSLDQGLQFLIQYYNGEERAKGNILERFSAQQFPDLHSELNLSSLELGDSALYFCASPETEAGGYEQYFGPGTRLTVT.